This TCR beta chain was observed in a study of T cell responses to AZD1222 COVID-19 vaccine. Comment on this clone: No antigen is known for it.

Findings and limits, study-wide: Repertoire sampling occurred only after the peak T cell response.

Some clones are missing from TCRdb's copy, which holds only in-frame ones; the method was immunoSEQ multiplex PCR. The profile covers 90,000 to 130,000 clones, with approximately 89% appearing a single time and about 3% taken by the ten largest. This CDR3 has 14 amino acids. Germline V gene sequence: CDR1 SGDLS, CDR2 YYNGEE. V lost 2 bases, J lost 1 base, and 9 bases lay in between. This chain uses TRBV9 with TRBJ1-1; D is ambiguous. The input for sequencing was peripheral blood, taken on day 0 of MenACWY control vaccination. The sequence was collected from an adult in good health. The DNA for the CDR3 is TGTGCCAGCAGCGTTAAAAGGGAGAACACTGAAGCTTTCTTT. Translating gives CASSVKRENTEAFF.